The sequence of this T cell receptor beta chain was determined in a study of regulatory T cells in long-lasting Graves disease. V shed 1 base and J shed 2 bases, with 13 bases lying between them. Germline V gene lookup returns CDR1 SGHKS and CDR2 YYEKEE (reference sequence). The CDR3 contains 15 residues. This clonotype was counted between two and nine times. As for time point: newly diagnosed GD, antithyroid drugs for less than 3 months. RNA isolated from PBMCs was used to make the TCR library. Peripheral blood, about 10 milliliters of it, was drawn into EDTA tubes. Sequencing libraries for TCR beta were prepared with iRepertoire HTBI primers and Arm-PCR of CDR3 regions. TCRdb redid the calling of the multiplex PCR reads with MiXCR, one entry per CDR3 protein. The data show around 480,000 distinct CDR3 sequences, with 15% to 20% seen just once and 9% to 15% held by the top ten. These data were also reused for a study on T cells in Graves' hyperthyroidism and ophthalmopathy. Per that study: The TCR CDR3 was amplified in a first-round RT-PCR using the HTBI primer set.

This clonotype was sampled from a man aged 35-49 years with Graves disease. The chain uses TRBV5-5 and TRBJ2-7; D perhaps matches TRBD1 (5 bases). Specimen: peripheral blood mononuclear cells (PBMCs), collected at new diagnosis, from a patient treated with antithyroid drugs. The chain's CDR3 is CASSLTGWTPYEQYF. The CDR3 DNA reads TGTGCCAGCAGCTTGACCGGGTGGACACCCTACGAGCAGTACTTC.